The entry below gives a single T cell receptor (beta chain) sequence along with its context. The record originates from a study of T cell responses to AZD1222 COVID-19 vaccine. Using immunoSEQ multiplex PCR, the repertoire was profiled, and TCRdb retains in-frame clones only, with some absent. The sample includes about 190,000 clones, over 80% of them seen just once. The input for sequencing was peripheral blood, taken on day 0 of MenACWY control vaccination. This sequence was found in an adult in good health.

CDR3 residues: CASSKRGSQETQYF. Here the CDR3 DNA reads TGTGCCAGCAGCAAAAGGGGCAGCCAAGAGACCCAGTACTTC. This chain joins TRBV11-2 and TRBJ2-5; tentatively, D is TRBD1 (5 bases). CDR1 SGHAT and CDR2 FQNNGV come from the germline V gene. Trimming pared 5 bases from V and 1 base from J, leaving 11 bases between. CDR3 length: 14 residues.